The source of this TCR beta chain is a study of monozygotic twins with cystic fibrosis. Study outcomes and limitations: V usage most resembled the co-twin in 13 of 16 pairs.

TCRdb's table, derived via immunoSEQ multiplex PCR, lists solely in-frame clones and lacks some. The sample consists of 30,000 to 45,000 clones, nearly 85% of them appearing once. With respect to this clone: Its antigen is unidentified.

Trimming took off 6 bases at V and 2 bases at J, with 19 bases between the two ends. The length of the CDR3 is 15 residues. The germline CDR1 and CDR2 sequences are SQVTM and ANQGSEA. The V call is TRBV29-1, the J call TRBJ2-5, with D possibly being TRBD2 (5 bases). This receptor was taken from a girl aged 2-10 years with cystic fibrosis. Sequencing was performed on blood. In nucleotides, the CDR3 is TGCAGCGTGAATCCTCGAGGGCTAGAACAAGAGACCCAGTACTTC. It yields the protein CSVNPRGLEQETQYF.